This T cell receptor (beta chain) appears in the sequencing data of a study of T cell responses to AZD1222 COVID-19 vaccine. The ends were cut back, 1 base at V and 8 bases at J, with 14 bases in the middle. The CDR3 covers 14 residues. Germline V lookup: CDR1 GTSNPN, CDR2 SVGIG (reference sequence). Here immunoSEQ multiplex PCR was the method, and the copy in TCRdb shows in-frame clones only, minus some. The repertoire holds 150,000 or so clones, with 90% to 95% as singletons. V gene TRBV30 combines with J gene TRBJ1-4, with D possibly being TRBD1 (5 bases). The sequence came from an adult who received the AZD1222 COVID-19 vaccine. The sample was peripheral blood, taken 28 days after the second AZD1222 dose. This chain's CDR3 is CAWSAGGRGEKLFF. CDR3 nucleotide sequence: TGTGCCTGGAGTGCTGGGGGGAGAGGGGAAAAACTGTTTTTT.